This T cell receptor (beta chain) was recorded in a study of cytomegalovirus exposure and HLA in healthy donors. Findings and caveats of the study: The authors listed about 170 TCR beta chains as cytomegalovirus-associated.

TCRdb keeps only in-frame clones here, not all; method: immunoSEQ multiplex PCR. The sample records some 210,000 clones, roughly 85% being singletons. With 7 bases removed from V and 2 bases from J, the gap between germline ends came to 15 bases. CDR3 length: 14 amino acids. Germline CDR1 is MNHEY and CDR2 is SMNVEV (reference sequence). To note about this clone: What it binds is unknown.

The TCR was taken from a woman younger than 35 in good health and CMV-seronegative. Sequences were obtained from PBMCs. The J gene is TRBJ2-7, the V gene TRBV27; perhaps TRBD1 as D (6 bases). The CDR3 loop is CASTPGQPPYEQYF. The CDR3 bases are TGTGCCAGCACCCCCGGACAGCCCCCCTACGAGCAGTACTTC.